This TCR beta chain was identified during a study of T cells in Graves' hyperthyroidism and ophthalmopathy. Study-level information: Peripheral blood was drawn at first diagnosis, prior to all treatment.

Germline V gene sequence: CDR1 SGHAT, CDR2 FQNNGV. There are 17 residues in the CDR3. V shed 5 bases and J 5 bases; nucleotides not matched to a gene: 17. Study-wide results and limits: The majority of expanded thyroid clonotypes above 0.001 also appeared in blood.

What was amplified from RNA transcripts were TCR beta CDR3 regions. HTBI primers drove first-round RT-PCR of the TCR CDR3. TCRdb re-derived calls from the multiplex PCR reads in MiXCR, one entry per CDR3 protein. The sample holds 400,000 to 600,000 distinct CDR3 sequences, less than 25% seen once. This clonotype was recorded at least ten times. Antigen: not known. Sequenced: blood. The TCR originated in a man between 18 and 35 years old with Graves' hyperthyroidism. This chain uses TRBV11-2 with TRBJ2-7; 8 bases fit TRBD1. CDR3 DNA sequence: TGTGCCAGCAGCCCTAGGCCACTCGGAGACAGGGGACACGAGCAGTACTTC. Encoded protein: CASSPRPLGDRGHEQYF.